Reported below is one T cell receptor beta chain. No antigen is known for it. The sample comes from a study of T cells in women clearing cervical HPV infection. TCRdb's table, derived via immunoSEQ multiplex PCR, lists solely in-frame clones and lacks some. Here the sample table reports 29,000 or so clones. Points from the study as a whole: Unknown T-cell numbers per sample may underlie the richness differences.

Cervical HPV DNA detected by MY09/MY11 PCR, typed by dot-blot. Sequencing used blood buffy coat. The TCR originated in a woman between 18 and 70 years old with a cervical HPV16 infection that either progressed to CIN3+ or cleared (not recorded which).

Incomplete CDR3 DNA: TGTGCCAGCAGCTTGGATGCGGCGGGATACTATGGC. Translated, it gives CASSLDAAGYYG. The whole CDR3 is CASSLDAAGYYGYTF. The chain employs TRBV5-4 and TRBJ1-2; D gene ambiguous. The read finishes 3 residues shy of the CDR3 end, and the germline J gene is used to complete it. V lost 0 bases to trimming and J lost 3 bases, with 12 bases between them. The CDR3 has 15 residues. Germline values: CDR1 SGHNT, CDR2 YYREEE (reference sequence).